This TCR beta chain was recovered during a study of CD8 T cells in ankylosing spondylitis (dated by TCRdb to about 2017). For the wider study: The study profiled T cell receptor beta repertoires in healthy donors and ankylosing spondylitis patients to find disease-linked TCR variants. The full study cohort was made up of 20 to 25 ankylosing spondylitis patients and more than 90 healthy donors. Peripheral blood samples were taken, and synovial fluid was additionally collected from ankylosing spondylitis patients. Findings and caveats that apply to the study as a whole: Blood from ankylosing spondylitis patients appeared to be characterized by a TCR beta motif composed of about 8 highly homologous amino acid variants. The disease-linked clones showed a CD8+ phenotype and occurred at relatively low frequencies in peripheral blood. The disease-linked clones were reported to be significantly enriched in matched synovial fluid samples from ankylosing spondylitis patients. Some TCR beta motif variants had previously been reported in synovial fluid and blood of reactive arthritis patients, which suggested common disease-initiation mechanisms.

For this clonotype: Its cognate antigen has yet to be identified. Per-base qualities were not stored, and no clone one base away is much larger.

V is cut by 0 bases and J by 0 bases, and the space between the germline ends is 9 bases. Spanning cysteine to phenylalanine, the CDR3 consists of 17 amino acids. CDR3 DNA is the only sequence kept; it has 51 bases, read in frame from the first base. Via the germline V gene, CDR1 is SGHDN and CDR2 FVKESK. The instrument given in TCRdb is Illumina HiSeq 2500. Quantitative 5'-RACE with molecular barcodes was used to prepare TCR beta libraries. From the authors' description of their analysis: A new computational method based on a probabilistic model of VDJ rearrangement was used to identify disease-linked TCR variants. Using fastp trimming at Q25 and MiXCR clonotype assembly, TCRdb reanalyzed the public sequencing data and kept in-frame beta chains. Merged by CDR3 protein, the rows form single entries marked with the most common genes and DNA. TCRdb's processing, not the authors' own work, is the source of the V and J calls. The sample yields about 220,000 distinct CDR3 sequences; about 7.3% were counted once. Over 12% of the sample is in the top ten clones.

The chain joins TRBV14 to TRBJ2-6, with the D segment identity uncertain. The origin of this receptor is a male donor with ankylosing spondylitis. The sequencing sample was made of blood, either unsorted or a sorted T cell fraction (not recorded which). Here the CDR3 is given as CASSQDIRRSGANVLTF. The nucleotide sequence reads TGTGCCAGCAGCCAAGATATCAGGCGCTCTGGGGCCAACGTCCTGACTTTC. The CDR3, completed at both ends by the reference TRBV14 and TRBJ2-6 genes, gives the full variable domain EAGVTQFPSHSVIEKGQTVTLRCDPISGHDNLYWYRRVMGKEIKFLLHFVKESKQDESGMPNNRFLAERTGGTYSTLKVQPAELEDSGVYFCASSQDIRRSGANVLTFGAGSRLTVL.